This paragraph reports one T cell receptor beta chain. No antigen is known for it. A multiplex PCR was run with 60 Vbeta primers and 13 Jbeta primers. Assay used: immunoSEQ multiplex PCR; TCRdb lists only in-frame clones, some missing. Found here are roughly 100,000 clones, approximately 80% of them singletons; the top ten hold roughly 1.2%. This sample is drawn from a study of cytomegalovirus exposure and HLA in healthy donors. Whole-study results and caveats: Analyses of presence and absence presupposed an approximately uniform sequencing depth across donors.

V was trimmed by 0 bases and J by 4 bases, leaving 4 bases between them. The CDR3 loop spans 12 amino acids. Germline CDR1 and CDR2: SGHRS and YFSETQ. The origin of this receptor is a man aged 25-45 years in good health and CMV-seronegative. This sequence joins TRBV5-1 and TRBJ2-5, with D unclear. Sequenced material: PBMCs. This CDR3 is CASSLDLETQYF. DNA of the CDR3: TGCGCCAGCAGCTTGGATCTAGAGACCCAGTACTTC.